Reported below is one TCR beta chain. Its antigen remains unidentified. This sample was taken from a study of shared clonotypes between healthy human individuals. This was a deep-level run. Every subset had its genomic DNA shared out evenly among several immunoSEQ plates. The protocol was immunoSEQ multiplex PCR, while the TCRdb copy is restricted to in-frame clones and leaves out a portion. Here the sample spans more than 2 million clones, 95% being singletons. The V end lost 4 bases, the J end lost 4 bases, and 16 bases lay between the germline ends. Looked up from germline, CDR1 is MGHRA and CDR2 is YSYEKL. The CDR3 spans 15 residues. Overall study findings and caveats: Clonotypes shared by all four sorted-subset donors had higher generation probabilities than non-shared clonotypes.

Memory CD4+ cells were the fraction left after CD45RA+ naive selection. The gene calls are TRBV4-1 and TRBJ2-5; D is undetermined. The sequencing input was naive CD4+ T cells sorted from blood. Described subset: CD45RA+ positively selected. This clonotype was sampled from a man between 18 and 35 years old in good health. CDR3 protein: CASSPQVYYPETQYF. CDR3 DNA: TGCGCCAGCAGCCCCCAGGTGTACTATCCAGAGACCCAGTACTTC.